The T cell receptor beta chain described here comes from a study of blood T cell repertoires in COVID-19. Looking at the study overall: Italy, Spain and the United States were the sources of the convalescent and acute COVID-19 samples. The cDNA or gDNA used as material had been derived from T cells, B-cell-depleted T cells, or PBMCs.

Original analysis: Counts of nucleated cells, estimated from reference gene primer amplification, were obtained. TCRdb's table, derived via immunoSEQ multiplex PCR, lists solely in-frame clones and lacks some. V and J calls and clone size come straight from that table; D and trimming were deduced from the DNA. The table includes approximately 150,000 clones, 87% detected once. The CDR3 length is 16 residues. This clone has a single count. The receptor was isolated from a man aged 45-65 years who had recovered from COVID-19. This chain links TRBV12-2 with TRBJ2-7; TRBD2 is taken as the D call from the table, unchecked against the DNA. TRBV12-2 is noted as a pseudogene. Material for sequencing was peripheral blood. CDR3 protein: CASRCPPEGGSYEQYF. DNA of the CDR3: TGTGCAAGTCGCTGCCCCCCGGAGGGAGGCTCTTACGAGCAGTACTTC.